The 28 T cell receptor beta chains presented below share a single source sample, sequenced in a study of T cell responses to AZD1222 COVID-19 vaccine. TCRdb's copy holds only in-frame clones and misses some; the assay was immunoSEQ multiplex PCR. Of fewer than 65,000 clones listed, around 84% were seen once; the top ten hold around 19%. Material: peripheral blood, obtained on day 0 of AZD1222 vaccination. The receptors originated from an adult in good health.

The chain has TRBV24-1 and TRBJ1-2, with a tentative D call TRBD1 (6 bases). From germline, CDR1 is KGHDR and CDR2 SFDVKD. This CDR3 comprises 12 residues. Trimming pared 1 base from V and 8 bases from J, leaving 7 bases between. This chain's CDR3 is CATSDFGGGYTF. CDR3 DNA: TGTGCCACCAGTGATTTCGGGGGCGGCTACACCTTC.

The gene calls are TRBV7-9 and TRBJ1-2, with D perhaps TRBD1 (5 bases). The germline V and J ends were trimmed by 0 bases and 6 bases, with 11 bases remaining between them. Per germline, CDR1 SEHNR and CDR2 FQNEAQ (reference sequence). This CDR3 comprises 14 residues. CDR3 nucleotide sequence: TGTGCCAGCAGCTTAGCACAGGCGGTGGATGGCTACACCTTC. Translation: CASSLAQAVDGYTF.

This rearrangement joins TRBV7-2 to TRBJ2-3; 16 nucleotides align to TRBD2. Trimming at V came to 5 bases and at J to 10 bases, leaving 15 bases not matched to a gene. This CDR3 comprises 18 residues. Germline CDR1 and CDR2: SGHTA and FQGNSA. CDR3 sequence (DNA): TGTGCCAGCAGCCACCCGGGACTAGCGGGAGGGCCGACCGGGGCGCAGTATTTT. This codes for CASSHPGLAGGPTGAQYF.

This rearrangement joins TRBV7-2 to TRBJ2-1, with 9 nucleotides matching TRBD1. CDR1 is SGHTA and CDR2 is FQGNSA in the germline V gene. The CDR3 spans 15 residues. Unmatched junction bases numbered 3, after V lost 5 bases and J lost 1 base. CDR3 sequence: CASSIGQGSYNEQFF. The CDR3 nucleotides are TGTGCCAGCAGCATCGGACAGGGGTCCTACAATGAGCAGTTCTTC.

This clone was counted a single time. This rearrangement joins TRBV7-9 to TRBJ2-3, with TRBD2 matching over 7 bases. The CDR3 consists of 15 residues. In germline, CDR1 is SEHNR, CDR2 FQNEAQ (reference sequence). V trimming: 1 base; J trimming: 2 bases; junction bases outside the gene matches: 3. CDR3 in amino acids: CASSLEAGNTDTQYF. CDR3 bases: TGTGCCAGCAGCTTAGAAGCGGGGAACACAGATACGCAGTATTTT.

The chain joins TRBV6-1 to TRBJ2-1; D is unclear. Trimming pared 1 base from V and 4 bases from J, leaving 14 bases between. CDR1 and CDR2 (germline): MNHNS, SASEGT. This CDR3 region has 16 residues. DNA for the CDR3: TGTGCCAGCAGTGAAGGTCTGGGTGCCCTTTACAATGAGCAGTTCTTC. It encodes CASSEGLGALYNEQFF.

V gene TRBV7-2 combines with J gene TRBJ1-1; D not certain. Trimming removed 3 bases at V and 4 bases at J, with 15 bases between. The V gene's germline CDR1 is SGHTA and CDR2 FQGNSA. The CDR3 totals 15 residues. CDR3 nucleotides: TGTGCCAGCAGCTTCGACCACGGCGGGAGCACTGAAGCTTTCTTT. This encodes CASSFDHGGSTEAFF.

The V call is TRBV5-6, the J call TRBJ1-2, with a possible D match to TRBD1 (5 bases). Trimming removed 3 bases at V and 4 bases at J, with 16 bases between. CDR1 SGHDT and CDR2 YYEEEE come from the germline V gene. The CDR3 consists of 15 residues. In DNA form, the CDR3 reads TGTGCCAGCAGCTCCGGGACCGCCCCAGTCTATGGCTACACCTTC. Its protein product is CASSSGTAPVYGYTF. The full variable domain, in which reference TRBV5-6 and TRBJ1-2 provide the parts outside the CDR3, is DAGVTQSPTHLIKTRGQQVTLRCSPKSGHDTVSWYQQALGQGPQFIFQYYEEEERQRGNFPDRFSGHQFPNYSSELNVNALLLGDSALYLCASSSGTAPVYGYTFGSGTRLTVV.

J is TRBJ2-1 and V is TRBV7-9; the match to TRBD2 covers 13 bases. The germline V gene has CDR1 SEHNR and CDR2 FQNEAQ (reference sequence). The CDR3 has 16 residues. The J segment lost 6 bases and the V segment lost 4 bases, leaving 6 bases of the junction unmatched. The CDR3 region has the DNA TGTGCCAGCAGCTCCACTAGCGGGAGGGCCATCAATGAGCAGTTCTTC. Its protein is CASSSTSGRAINEQFF. Full variable domain (outside the CDR3, taken from reference TRBV7-9 and TRBJ2-1): DTGVSQNPRHKITKRGQNVTFRCDPISEHNRLYWYRQTLGQGPEFLTYFQNEAQLEKSRLLSDRFSAERPKGSFSTLEIQRTEQGDSAMYLCASSSTSGRAINEQFFGPGTRLTVL.

The rearrangement links TRBV7-8 to TRBJ1-2; D ambiguous. The CDR3 sequence is 15 residues long. CDR1 and CDR2 (germline): SGHVS, FQNEAQ. The ends were cut back, 4 bases at V and 2 bases at J, with 14 bases in the middle. CDR3 protein: CASSSLSLLNYGYTF. The DNA for the CDR3 is TGTGCCAGCAGCTCTCTGTCACTGTTAAACTATGGCTACACCTTC. Looking up the rest from reference TRBV7-8 and TRBJ1-2 gives the full variable domain: GAGVSQSPRYKVAKRGQDVALRCDPISGHVSLFWYQQALGQGPEFLTYFQNEAQLDKSGLPSDRFFAERPEGSVSTLKIQRTQQEDSAVYLCASSSLSLLNYGYTFGSGTRLTVV.

The chain couples TRBV5-4 to TRBJ1-3; D ambiguous. This CDR3 region has 15 residues. In germline, CDR1 is SGHNT, CDR2 YYREEE (reference sequence). Trimming took 4 bases from V and 2 from J, leaving 13 bases between them. The chain's CDR3 is CASSRPDRPGNTIYF. Here the CDR3 DNA reads TGTGCCAGCAGCCGCCCGGACCGGCCTGGAAACACCATATATTTT.

V gene TRBV19 combines with J gene TRBJ2-6; a weak D match, TRBD1 (5 bases). With 6 bases removed from V and 0 bases from J, the gap between germline ends came to 9 bases. Germline loops: CDR1 LNHDA, CDR2 SQIVND (reference sequence). CDR3 length equals 15 residues. CDR3 sequence: CASSDRYSGANVLTF. DNA for the CDR3: TGTGCCAGTAGCGACAGATACTCTGGGGCCAACGTCCTGACTTTC.

The CDR3 bases are TGCGCCAGCAGTCAACCGACTAGCGGGATAGACAATGAGCAGTTCTTC. Protein sequence: CASSQPTSGIDNEQFF. This chain links TRBV23-1 with TRBJ2-1, with 11 positions matching TRBD2. TRBV23-1 is noted as an ORF with a role that remains uncertain. The CDR3 consists of 16 residues. With V trimmed by 2 bases and J by 5 bases, 5 bases remained unmatched.

This clone was recorded only once. This sequence joins TRBV14 and TRBJ2-3; possible D gene TRBD2, 6 bases. V was shortened by 1 base and J by 0 bases, with 14 bases between the two germline ends. Germline CDR1 SGHDN, CDR2 FVKESK. This CDR3 region has 17 residues. CDR3 region: CASSQGRLVSSTDTQYF. The CDR3 region has the DNA TGTGCCAGCAGCCAAGGCCGACTAGTGAGTAGCACAGATACGCAGTATTTT.

The V call is TRBV16, the J call TRBJ1-2; the D is unclear. The CDR3 consists of 15 residues. Between the trimmed V and J ends, which lost 0 bases and 0 bases, there was a span of 8 bases. Germline loops: CDR1 KGHSY, CDR2 FQNENV. The CDR3 region has the DNA TGTGCCAGCAGCCAATCTGTGCAGACTAACTATGGCTACACCTTC. Amino acids: CASSQSVQTNYGYTF.

This chain uses TRBV7-2 with TRBJ2-3, with TRBD2 matching over 12 bases. Germline loops: CDR1 SGHTA, CDR2 FQGNSA. The junction had 0 bases not matched to a gene; V was cut back by 2 bases and J by 3 bases. This CDR3 spans 15 amino acids. The CDR3 nucleotides are TGTGCCAGCAGCTTACTAGCGGGAGGGACAGATACGCAGTATTTT. It translates to CASSLLAGGTDTQYF. The full variable domain, with the rest looked up from reference TRBV7-2 and TRBJ2-3, is GAGVSQSPSNKVTEKGKDVELRCDPISGHTALYWYRQSLGQGLEFLIYFQGNSAPDKSGLPSDRFSAERTGGSVSTLTIQRTQQEDSAVYLCASSLLAGGTDTQYFGPGTRLTVL.

This clone has more than one count but fewer than ten. In DNA, the CDR3 is TGTGCCAGCTCACCTAGGACAGGGGTGAACACTGAAGCTTTCTTT. Amino acids: CASSPRTGVNTEAFF. The rearrangement joins TRBV18 to TRBJ1-1, with 9 bases matching TRBD1. The germline CDR1 and CDR2 sequences are KGHSH and LQKENI. The V gene end was trimmed by 3 bases and the J gene end by 0 bases; junction bases not matched to a gene: 2. The CDR3 runs 15 residues.

V is TRBV6-4 and J is TRBJ1-1; D is undetermined. Between the trimmed V and J ends, which lost 6 bases and 0 bases, there was a span of 5 bases. Germline-derived CDR1 and CDR2 are MRHNA and SNTAGT. This CDR3 comprises 12 residues. CDR3 coding DNA: TGTGCCAGCAGGGGGATGAACACTGAAGCTTTCTTT. Its protein product is CASRGMNTEAFF.

The genes are TRBV4-1 and TRBJ1-5; no definite D call. The germline gives CDR1 MGHRA, CDR2 YSYEKL. This CDR3 contains 17 residues. Trimming took off 0 bases at V and 1 base at J, with 13 bases between the two ends. CDR3 amino acids: CASSQDYRPQSNQPQHF. In nucleotides, the CDR3 is TGCGCCAGCAGCCAAGATTACCGACCTCAGAGCAATCAGCCCCAGCATTTT.

The V call is TRBV19, the J call TRBJ2-4; 10 positions agree with TRBD1. Germline CDR1 reads LNHDA; CDR2 reads SQIVND (reference sequence). V dropped 4 bases and J dropped 8; count of bases not matched to a gene: 5. This CDR3 has 14 amino acids. The CDR3 here is CASSTGTGAHIQYF. CDR3 nucleotides: TGTGCCAGTAGTACCGGGACAGGGGCGCACATTCAGTACTTC. Variable domain in full (rest from reference TRBV19 and TRBJ2-4): DGGITQSPKYLFRKEGQNVTLSCEQNLNHDAMYWYRQDPGQGLRLIYYSQIVNDFQKGDIAEGYSVSREKKESFPLTVTSAQKNPTAFYLCASSTGTGAHIQYFGAGTRLSVL.

The chain combines TRBV5-1 with TRBJ1-3; no firm D call. Germline CDR1 reads SGHRS; CDR2 reads YFSETQ. V gave up 4 bases and J gave up 0 bases, with 11 bases separating them. The CDR3 consists of 15 residues. CDR3 DNA sequence: TGCGCCAGCAGCCCTGACATATCCTCTGGAAACACCATATATTTT. Encoded protein: CASSPDISSGNTIYF.

This chain connects TRBV3-1 (or the pseudogene TRBV3-2) to TRBJ2-5; D may correspond to TRBD1 or TRBD2 (5 bases each). Per the germline V gene, CDR1 is LGHDT and CDR2 is YNNKEL (reference sequence). The CDR3 consists of 14 residues. V lost 5 bases and J 5 bases, leaving 15 bases between the germline ends. CDR3 in DNA: TGTGCCAGCAGCAAGCCTCAGGGACCGGAGACCCAGTACTTC. Amino acid sequence: CASSKPQGPETQYF.

The gene calls are TRBV19 and TRBJ2-5; weak D call: TRBD1 (6 bases). The V gene lost 5 bases and the J gene lost 5 bases, with 12 bases spanning the gap. The germline V gene encodes CDR1 LNHDA and CDR2 SQIVND (reference sequence). This CDR3 region has 13 residues. CDR3 nucleotide sequence: TGTGCCAGTAGTGAACAGGGAACGGAGACCCAGTACTTC. Encoded protein: CASSEQGTETQYF.

The chain has TRBV5-1 and TRBJ1-1; 7 bases are shared with TRBD1. Unmatched junction bases numbered 10, after V lost 4 bases and J lost 1 base. This CDR3 region has 16 residues. Germline CDR1 SGHRS, CDR2 YFSETQ. The CDR3, as DNA: TGCGCCAGCAGCCCAACTTTGACAGGGACGAACACTGAAGCTTTCTTT. Protein: CASSPTLTGTNTEAFF.

This clone was picked up one time. The chain recombines TRBV7-3 with TRBJ2-1; tentatively, D is TRBD1 (6 bases). The V gene's germline CDR1 is SGHTA and CDR2 FQGTGA. This CDR3 comprises 14 residues. V was clipped by 6 bases and J by 6 bases, with 15 bases between them. This chain's CDR3 is CASSLQGHPNEQFF. In nucleotides, the CDR3 is TGTGCCAGCAGTCTACAGGGACACCCCAATGAGCAGTTCTTC.

The CDR3: CASSQTSGGYEQYF. CDR3 DNA sequence: TGTGCCAGCAGTCAGACTAGCGGAGGCTACGAGCAGTACTTC. The chain recombines TRBV6-5 with TRBJ2-7, with 9 bases matching TRBD2. The germline CDR1 and CDR2 sequences are MNHEY and SVGAGI. Germline trimming cut 5 bases from V and 3 bases from J; bases unmatched to any gene: 5. The CDR3 is made up of 14 amino acids.

The V and J genes are TRBV7-2 and TRBJ1-5; the D is unclear. Germline V gene data show CDR1 as SGHTA and CDR2 as FQGNSA. Trimming pared 1 base from V and 5 bases from J, leaving 12 bases between. CDR3 length equals 15 residues. The CDR3 DNA reads TGTGCCAGCAGCTTAGTGGCCCTCGGAGATCAGCCCCAGCATTTT. Residues: CASSLVALGDQPQHF.

This clone was observed a few times. This CDR3 reads CASSEGGQGYSPLHF. In DNA, the CDR3 is TGTGCCAGCAGTGAAGGGGGACAGGGGTATTCACCCCTCCACTTT. The rearrangement links TRBV2 to TRBJ1-6; 10 bases line up with TRBD1. V was clipped by 1 base and J by 8 bases; unmatched bases: 2. This CDR3 has 15 amino acids. Per the germline V gene, CDR1 is SNHLY and CDR2 is FYNNEI.